This T cell receptor (beta chain) was observed in a study of radiotherapy plus CTLA-4 blockade in lung cancer. Study observations and caveats: TCR clones originating in tumors grew in number in blood after radiotherapy plus ipilimumab. In blood, early T cell clone dynamics reportedly predicted response best, together with interferon-beta.

Germline assignment: CDR1 LNHDA and CDR2 SQIVND (reference sequence). J gave up 5 bases and V 6 bases, and 11 bases lay outside the gene matches. The CDR3 extends over 17 amino acids. This clone was picked up one time. Its antigen remains unknown. Profiling relied on immunoSEQ multiplex PCR, and the TCRdb table lists in-frame clones only, not all of them. The table has tens of thousands of clones, approximately 83% seen once. The sequence was obtained from a human donor with non-small cell lung cancer who had a partial response to radiotherapy plus ipilimumab. The rearrangement links TRBV19 to TRBJ2-6; 9 bases agree with TRBD1. The source material was peripheral blood, sampled from a patient treated with radiotherapy plus ipilimumab. The CDR3 loop reads CASSPGTGPGRANVLTF. Here the CDR3 DNA reads TGTGCCAGTAGCCCCGGGACAGGGCCGGGGAGGGCCAACGTCCTGACTTTC.